This entry lists 30 T cell receptor beta chains sequenced from one sample in a study of T cell changes during pregnancy in multiple sclerosis. Profiling relied on immunoSEQ multiplex PCR, and the TCRdb table lists in-frame clones only, not all of them. The top ten clones hold about 2.5% of a sample with around 59,000 clones, 92% of them seen once. Sequenced here: peripheral blood, sampled in the third trimester of pregnancy. Source of these receptors: a female donor in good health, enrolled as a control in a pregnancy study.

This chain links TRBV23-1 with TRBJ2-7, with D unresolved. TRBV23-1 is an open reading frame whose function is uncertain. The CDR3 is 11 residues long. V lost 0 bases, J lost 7 bases, and 4 bases lay in between. CDR3 sequence reads: CASSQSREQYF. CDR3 sequence (DNA): TGCGCCAGCAGTCAATCGCGAGAGCAGTACTTC.

The chain combines TRBV7-8 with TRBJ1-2; weak D call: TRBD1 (6 bases). This CDR3 is 16 amino acids long. CDR1 and CDR2 from the germline V gene are SGHVS and FQNEAQ. V lost 2 bases and J 0 bases, leaving 13 bases between the germline ends. CDR3 nucleotide sequence: TGTGCCAGCAGCTTAAGCGGGACACCGACTAACTATGGCTACACCTTC. Translated, it gives CASSLSGTPTNYGYTF.

J is TRBJ2-7 and V is TRBV7-9; a possible D gene is TRBD2 (5 bases). This CDR3 is 14 amino acids long. From germline, CDR1 is SEHNR and CDR2 FQNEAQ (reference sequence). With 5 bases removed from V and 5 bases from J, the gap between germline ends came to 16 bases. The CDR3 loop is CASSPGWGEDEQYF. The CDR3 bases are TGTGCCAGCAGCCCTGGGTGGGGAGAAGACGAGCAGTACTTC.

The chain recombines TRBV7-2 with TRBJ1-2; TRBD1 might be the D (5 bases). Per germline, CDR1 SGHTA and CDR2 FQGNSA. The CDR3 spans 12 residues. The V and J ends lost 1 base and 13 bases respectively, with 13 bases between them. The CDR3 DNA reads TGTGCCAGCAGCTTAGATCGGGGGTTCGGCACCTTC. Translation: CASSLDRGFGTF.

V is TRBV14 and J is TRBJ2-3; TRBD1 aligns across 7 bases. V was clipped by 0 bases and J by 3 bases; unmatched bases: 6. Germline V gene sequence: CDR1 SGHDN, CDR2 FVKESK. This CDR3 is 16 amino acids long. CDR3 DNA sequence: TGTGCCAGCAGCCAAGATCTAAGGGGGCGAACAGATACGCAGTATTTT. It translates to CASSQDLRGRTDTQYF.

The chain joins TRBV28 to TRBJ2-1, with 9 bases matching TRBD2. The CDR3 extends over 15 amino acids. With V trimmed by 1 base and J by 5 bases, 3 bases remained unmatched. Looked up from germline, CDR1 is MDHEN and CDR2 is SYDVKM. CDR3 in amino acids: CASSLLAGVHNEQFF. The CDR3 DNA sequence: TGTGCCAGCAGTTTATTAGCGGGAGTTCACAATGAGCAGTTCTTC. The complete variable domain, with remaining parts taken from reference TRBV28 and TRBJ2-1, reads DVKVTQSSRYLVKRTGEKVFLECVQDMDHENMFWYRQDPGLGLRLIYFSYDVKMKEKGDIPEGYSVSREKKERFSLILESASTNQTSMYLCASSLLAGVHNEQFFGPGTRLTVL.

The chain carries TRBV5-5 and TRBJ2-7, with a tentative D call TRBD2 (5 bases). Trimming took off 2 bases at V and 6 bases at J, with 18 bases between the two ends. The CDR3 sequence is 15 residues long. Per the germline V gene, CDR1 is SGHKS and CDR2 is YYEKEE (reference sequence). The CDR3 DNA follows: TGTGCCAGCAGCTTTCTGGTGGGAGCAAGTAGCGAGCAGTACTTC. Its protein product is CASSFLVGASSEQYF.

This chain links TRBV11-3 with TRBJ1-4; D remains ambiguous. The germline gives CDR1 SGHNT, CDR2 YENEEA. V lost 5 bases and J 4 bases, leaving 8 bases between the germline ends. The CDR3 contains 13 residues. The chain's CDR3 is CASSPGFNEKLFF. The DNA for the CDR3 is TGTGCCAGCAGCCCGGGTTTTAATGAAAAACTGTTTTTT.

The DNA for the CDR3 is TGTGCCAGTAGTATAGCCGTCACAGATACGCAGTATTTT. Translation: CASSIAVTDTQYF. The chain uses TRBV19 and TRBJ2-3, with D hard to call. The germline gives CDR1 LNHDA, CDR2 SQIVND (reference sequence). The CDR3 totals 13 residues. The V end lost 1 base, the J end lost 2 bases, and 4 bases lay between the germline ends.

This clone appeared a few times. The J gene is TRBJ2-2, the V gene TRBV27; tentatively, D is TRBD1 (5 bases). The CDR3 runs 14 residues. Germline CDR1 MNHEY, CDR2 SMNVEV (reference sequence). The V gene lost 5 bases and the J gene lost 4 bases, with 11 bases spanning the gap. CDR3 sequence reads: CASSPGRGTGELFF. As DNA, the CDR3 is TGTGCCAGCAGTCCCGGAAGGGGCACCGGGGAGCTGTTTTTT.

CDR3 sequence (DNA): TGTGCCTGGAGTGTACGGGGGTGGGGGACTTGGAACACTGAAGCTTTCTTT. Its protein product is CAWSVRGWGTWNTEAFF. The gene calls are TRBV30 and TRBJ1-1; D might be TRBD1 (5 bases). This CDR3 region has 17 residues. Germline assignment: CDR1 GTSNPN and CDR2 SVGIG (reference sequence). The ends were cut back, 0 bases at V and 1 base at J, with 18 bases in the middle.

In its sample, this clone was seen once. The chain combines TRBV19 with TRBJ2-7; D is possibly TRBD2 (6 bases). From germline, CDR1 is LNHDA and CDR2 SQIVND (reference sequence). The ends were cut back, 2 bases at V and 4 bases at J, with 12 bases in the middle. This CDR3 region has 14 residues. This CDR3 reads CASSIKEGRYEQYF. CDR3 DNA: TGTGCCAGTAGTATAAAGGAGGGAAGGTACGAGCAGTACTTC.

V usage is TRBV5-1 and J usage is TRBJ2-1; no reliable D call. The CDR3 loop spans 16 amino acids. The germline gives CDR1 SGHRS, CDR2 YFSETQ. V dropped 0 bases and J dropped 8 bases, with 18 bases sitting between them. The chain's CDR3 is CASSLAGGLQSDEQFF. The CDR3, as DNA: TGCGCCAGCAGCTTGGCCGGTGGCCTACAGTCGGATGAGCAGTTCTTC.

V gene TRBV5-1 combines with J gene TRBJ2-5, with D possibly matching TRBD1 (6 bases). The V end was cut by 3 bases, the J end by 1 base, with 10 bases between. Looked up from germline, CDR1 is SGHRS and CDR2 is YFSETQ. There are 14 residues in the CDR3. This CDR3 is CASSWGPIQETQYF. The CDR3 DNA is TGCGCCAGCAGCTGGGGGCCGATCCAAGAGACCCAGTACTTC.

The chain is built from TRBV19 and TRBJ2-2; D not resolved. Trimming took 7 bases from V and 6 from J, leaving 6 bases between them. CDR1 and CDR2 from the germline V gene are LNHDA and SQIVND (reference sequence). CDR3 length equals 11 residues. This CDR3 is CASNNAGELFF. CDR3 coding DNA: TGTGCCAGTAACAATGCCGGGGAGCTGTTTTTT.

The chain uses TRBV10-3 and TRBJ2-3; 10 bases fit TRBD2. The V and J ends lost 3 bases and 5 bases, in that order; junction bases with no gene match: 8. There are 16 residues in the CDR3. Per germline, CDR1 ENHRY and CDR2 SYGVKD. This chain's CDR3 is CAISDPSGGGIDTQYF. In nucleotides, the CDR3 is TGTGCCATCAGTGATCCTAGCGGGGGTGGGATAGATACGCAGTATTTT.

The chain couples TRBV28 to TRBJ2-3, with 9 bases fitting TRBD2. V was clipped by 6 bases and J by 3 bases; unmatched bases: 1. The CDR3 runs 13 residues. From germline, CDR1 is MDHEN and CDR2 SYDVKM. The DNA of the CDR3 is TGTGCCAGCAGGGCGGGAGGGACAGATACGCAGTATTTT. This encodes CASRAGGTDTQYF.

This clone is a singleton in its sample. DNA for the CDR3: TGTGCCAGCAGCCCTCAGATGAACACTGAAGCTTTCTTT. Translation gives CASSPQMNTEAFF. V usage is TRBV5-8 and J usage is TRBJ1-1; D ambiguous. Looked up from germline, CDR1 is SGHTS and CDR2 is YDEGEE. The CDR3 is 13 residues long. The V end was cut by 4 bases, the J end by 0 bases, with 7 bases between.

CDR3 residues: CASSLQGLFYNEQFF. The CDR3 DNA reads TGTGCCAGCAGCTTACAGGGTCTTTTTTACAATGAGCAGTTCTTC. The V and J genes are TRBV7-2 and TRBJ2-1; possible D gene TRBD1, 5 bases. Germline V gene sequence: CDR1 SGHTA, CDR2 FQGNSA. The CDR3 has 15 residues. With 2 bases removed from V and 4 bases from J, the gap between germline ends came to 12 bases.

The chain carries TRBV20-1 and TRBJ1-1, with D uncertain. In germline, CDR1 is DFQATT, CDR2 SNEGSKA (reference sequence). The CDR3 loop spans 11 amino acids. The germline V and J ends were trimmed by 6 bases and 1 base, with 6 bases remaining between them. The CDR3 DNA reads as TGCAGTGCCCTCCGGAACACTGAAGCTTTCTTT. This codes for CSALRNTEAFF.

The V gene is TRBV5-4, the J gene TRBJ2-2; 7 bases fit TRBD2. Trimming removed 0 bases from V and 1 base from J; junction bases left unmatched: 3. This CDR3 region has 16 residues. The germline gives CDR1 SGHNT, CDR2 YYREEE (reference sequence). The CDR3 loop reads CASSLGSGVNTGELFF. CDR3 nucleotides: TGTGCCAGCAGCTTGGGGAGCGGGGTGAACACCGGGGAGCTGTTTTTT. Looking up the rest from reference TRBV5-4 and TRBJ2-2 gives the full variable domain: ETGVTQSPTHLIKTRGQQVTLRCSSQSGHNTVSWYQQALGQGPQFIFQYYREEENGRGNFPPRFSGLQFPNYSSELNVNALELDDSALYLCASSLGSGVNTGELFFGEGSRLTVL.

The chain combines TRBV25-1 with TRBJ2-3; D might be TRBD2 (5 bases). The CDR3 spans 16 residues. V gave up 4 bases and J gave up 4 bases, with 18 bases separating them. Germline values: CDR1 MGHDK, CDR2 SYGVNS. CDR3 loop: CASSGREAAPADTQYF. CDR3 bases: TGTGCCAGCAGTGGCCGTGAAGCGGCGCCCGCAGATACGCAGTATTTT.

The chain carries TRBV7-6 and TRBJ2-5, with 7 positions matching TRBD1. The CDR3 has 16 amino acids. Per germline, CDR1 SGHVS and CDR2 FNYEAQ. V trimming: 3 bases; J trimming: 2 bases; junction bases outside the gene matches: 9. The CDR3 loop is CASSFSGQLQQETQYF. CDR3 coding DNA: TGTGCCAGCAGCTTCTCGGGACAGCTTCAACAAGAGACCCAGTACTTC. Together with reference TRBV7-6 and TRBJ2-5, the CDR3 gives the full variable domain: GAGVSQSPRYKVTKRGQDVALRCDPISGHVSLYWYRQALGQGPEFLTYFNYEAQQDKSGLPNDRFSAERPEGSISTLTIQRTEQRDSAMYRCASSFSGQLQQETQYFGPGTRLLVL.

The CDR3 DNA sequence: TGTGCCAGCATAGGGTCCGGGGTCAGCTCCTACGAGCAGTACTTC. This codes for CASIGSGVSSYEQYF. J is TRBJ2-7 and V is TRBV2; maybe TRBD2 (5 bases). With 7 bases removed from V and 0 bases from J, the gap between germline ends came to 16 bases. CDR1 is SNHLY, CDR2 FYNNEI, per germline. The CDR3 covers 15 residues.

This clone was recorded only once. V and J are TRBV7-9 and TRBJ2-7; 12 bases are shared with TRBD2. CDR1 and CDR2 (germline): SEHNR, FQNEAQ (reference sequence). V dropped 4 bases and J dropped 0; count of bases not matched to a gene: 7. This CDR3 is built from 17 residues. CDR3 loop: CASSSRTSGVSSYEQYF. The CDR3 bases are TGTGCCAGCAGCTCCCGGACTAGCGGGGTTAGCTCCTACGAGCAGTACTTC.

The chain is built from TRBV7-9 and TRBJ2-7; possible D gene TRBD1, 6 bases. Looked up from germline, CDR1 is SEHNR and CDR2 is FQNEAQ (reference sequence). The CDR3 extends over 13 amino acids. Between the trimmed V and J ends, which lost 6 bases and 3 bases, there was a span of 12 bases. CDR3 loop: CASRPTGFYEQYF. CDR3 DNA sequence: TGTGCCAGCAGACCGACAGGTTTCTACGAGCAGTACTTC.

The chain joins TRBV19 to TRBJ1-4; TRBD1 agrees at 8 bases. There are 15 residues in the CDR3. Germline trimming cut 4 bases from V and 8 bases from J; bases unmatched to any gene: 9. The germline CDR1 and CDR2 sequences are LNHDA and SQIVND (reference sequence). The CDR3 is CASSNRGGEIEKLFF. The CDR3 DNA sequence: TGTGCCAGTAGTAACAGGGGGGGAGAAATCGAAAAACTGTTTTTT.

V usage is TRBV6-4 and J usage is TRBJ2-5, with D possibly being TRBD2 (7 bases). CDR1 MRHNA and CDR2 SNTAGT come from the germline V gene. V was pared by 3 bases and J by 2 bases, with 10 bases between. CDR3 length: 14 amino acids. This CDR3 reads CASSEGGGQETQYF. The CDR3 DNA reads as TGTGCCAGCAGTGAAGGGGGGGGACAAGAGACCCAGTACTTC.

The rearrangement links TRBV4-1 to TRBJ1-4, with D tentatively TRBD1 (5 bases). Per the germline V gene, CDR1 is MGHRA and CDR2 is YSYEKL. V was trimmed by 2 bases and J by 6 bases, leaving 19 bases between them. This CDR3 spans 17 amino acids. In DNA, the CDR3 is TGCGCCAGCAGCCAAAATGGGCGGGGGACCGGATATGAAAAACTGTTTTTT. Amino acid sequence: CASSQNGRGTGYEKLFF.

The J gene is TRBJ1-1, the V gene TRBV5-1, with 8 bases fitting TRBD1. Germline CDR1 SGHRS, CDR2 YFSETQ. Trimming at V came to 4 bases and at J to 4 bases, leaving 6 bases not matched to a gene. The CDR3 extends over 14 amino acids. CDR3 residues: CASSEEGQATEAFF. The CDR3 DNA reads as TGCGCCAGCAGCGAGGAGGGACAGGCCACTGAAGCTTTCTTT.